This TCR beta chain was sequenced in a study of early T cells in non-severe SARS-CoV-2 infection. Findings and caveats of the study: Using VDJdb, the matching emphasized anti-spike CD8 responses while missing private and CD4 specificities.

Researchers attached unique molecular identifiers to individual cDNA molecules. TCRdb used MiXCR to reprocess the 5' RACE reads, holding one entry per CDR3 protein. Here the sample spans more than 90,000 distinct CDR3 sequences, around 10% being singletons. CDR1 SNHLY and CDR2 FYNNEI come from the germline V gene. The V and J ends lost 6 bases and 1 base respectively, with 15 bases between them. The CDR3 runs 15 residues. This clonotype was counted ten times or more. The antigen is unknown. The clonotype was recovered from an adult who was a healthcare worker with PCR-confirmed SARS-CoV-2 infection or an uninfected control (not recorded which). The sequenced sample consisted of whole blood. V and J are TRBV2 and TRBJ1-1; tentatively, D is TRBD1 (6 bases). In DNA form, the CDR3 reads TGTGCCAGCAGACCGGAAGGGACACGGAACACTGAAGCTTTCTTT. Its translation: CASRPEGTRNTEAFF.